The clone carrying this T cell receptor (beta chain) was found once. Time point meaning: blood from clinic visit 5 months post-surgery; TSC patient then seizure free. Sequencing was limited to surgery cases with top T cell transcript signatures in brain tissue. The record originates from a study of brain T cells in children with intractable seizures. Germline assignment: CDR1 MNHNS and CDR2 SASEGT. V was shortened by 0 bases and J by 1 base, with 10 bases between the two germline ends. The CDR3 sequence is 15 residues long. TCRdb's table, derived via immunoSEQ multiplex PCR, lists solely in-frame clones and lacks some. The sample holds about 340,000 clones; over 90% are singletons and the top ten take about 5.8%.

The sequencing used peripheral blood, collected approximately 5 months after surgery. This clonotype was sampled from a boy in the first two years of life with tuberous sclerosis and intractable seizures. The chain carries TRBV6-1 and TRBJ2-7, with D possibly TRBD2 on 5 matching bases. The CDR3 bases are TGTGCCAGCAGTGAAGCAAGGCTAGCTTCCTACGAGCAGTACTTC. Amino acid sequence: CASSEARLASYEQYF.